This TCR beta chain came from a study of cytomegalovirus exposure and HLA in healthy donors. TCRdb's table, derived via immunoSEQ multiplex PCR, lists solely in-frame clones and lacks some. Counted here are more than 110,000 clones, 70% to 90% occurring once; the ten biggest clones make up 1.4%. V lost 6 bases and J lost 5, with 16 bases in between. The CDR3 covers 14 residues. Germline assignment: CDR1 LNHDA and CDR2 SQIVND (reference sequence). The sequence was obtained from a young woman in good health and CMV-seronegative. The source material was PBMCs. V usage is TRBV19 and J usage is TRBJ1-2, with D perhaps TRBD1 (6 bases). The CDR3 loop reads CASSPGTRVYGYTF. CDR3 coding DNA: TGTGCCAGTAGCCCCGGGACAAGAGTTTATGGCTACACCTTC. The variable domain in full, with the rest retrieved from reference TRBV19 and TRBJ1-2, is DGGITQSPKYLFRKEGQNVTLSCEQNLNHDAMYWYRQDPGQGLRLIYYSQIVNDFQKGDIAEGYSVSREKKESFPLTVTSAQKNPTAFYLCASSPGTRVYGYTFGSGTRLTVV.